Shown below are 23 T cell receptor beta chains from a single sample sequenced in a study of tumor-infiltrating lymphocytes in primary liver carcinoma. TCR beta cDNA came from about 470 ng total RNA, primed with a constant-region primer. Employing slightly modified ARM-PCR, three nested multiplex PCR rounds were run, and these gave rise to the TCR beta libraries. Forward primers for TRBV1-TRBV30 and a C-beta reverse primer served the first two PCR rounds, at about 9 cycles each. TCRdb called the multiplex PCR reads again in MiXCR, with one record for every CDR3 protein. The data show around 54,000 distinct CDR3 sequences, about 80% seen once. Taking about 18-32 mg of unsorted bulk tissue, the authors co-extracted RNA and DNA. Sequenced material: liver tumor tissue from sampling region 2. Subset meaning: tumor region T2, inferior pole. These receptors originate from a man in his forties or fifties with primary liver carcinoma and hepatitis B virus infection.

Of note for this clonotype: The conserved phenylalanine or tryptophan is not found at the CDR3 terminus, so this likely reflects a read error. The limits of the CDR3 on the DNA are not certain, so only TCRdb's listed CDR3 is given. The chain employs TRBV11-2 and TRBJ1-2; the D call TRBD1 from the table was never checked on the DNA. The CDR3 is made up of 14 amino acids, end residues included. The germline CDR1 and CDR2 sequences are SGHAT and FQNNGV. CDR3 amino acids: CANRERDTTYGCTL.

Concerning this clonotype itself: Relative to the germline gene, one junction end is altered; a read error may explain this. The chain carries TRBV12-3 or TRBV12-4 and TRBJ2-5; a possible D gene is TRBD2 (6 bases). There are 15 residues in the CDR3. The CDR3 DNA follows: TGTGCCAGCTGCGTATCGGGAACTAGCCGTGAGACCCACTACTTC. It codes for CASCVSGTSRETHYF.

The gene calls are TRBV12-3 or TRBV12-4 and TRBJ2-5; 7 nucleotides agree with TRBD2. The V gene end was trimmed by 9 bases and the J gene end by 2 bases; junction bases not matched to a gene: 12. CDR3 size: 15 residues. CDR3 region: CASNSAGRGQETQYF. The DNA for the CDR3 is TGTGCCAGTAACTCAGCAGGGAGGGGTCAAGAGACCCAGTACTTC.

On this clonotype: The junction differs from germline at one of its ends, possibly a read error. The chain carries TRBV11-2 and TRBJ2-3; TRBD2 agrees at 7 bases. This CDR3 is 17 amino acids long. Germline V gives CDR1 SGHAT, CDR2 FQNNGV. CDR3: CASSFPRAGLITDMQYF. The CDR3 coding sequence is TGTGCCAGCAGCTTCCCCCGAGCGGGGCTCATCACAGATATGCAGTATTTT.

This clonotype appeared a few times. The chain combines TRBV9 with TRBJ2-2; either TRBD1 or TRBD2 may supply D (5 bases each). The V gene's germline CDR1 is SGDLS and CDR2 YYNGEE. Trimming took off 4 bases at V and 3 bases at J, with 13 bases between the two ends. CDR3 length: 15 amino acids. The CDR3 region has the DNA TGTGCCAGCAGCAAGGGGAGTTTTGACACCGGGGAGCTGTTTTTT. Its protein is CASSKGSFDTGELFF.

The sample holds a few counts of this clonotype. A much larger clone sits a single nucleotide away, making a read error possible. V is TRBV30 and J is TRBJ1-1; D possibly corresponds to TRBD1 (6 bases). Looked up from germline, CDR1 is GTSNPN and CDR2 is SVGIG (reference sequence). CDR3 length: 15 amino acids. Trimming removed 4 bases from V and 4 bases from J, with 19 bases in between. The CDR3 spells CAWNPRGVRGTEAFF. DNA of the CDR3: TGTGCCTGGAACCCGAGGGGGGTGAGGGGCACTGAAGCTTTCTTT.

The sample holds many counts of this clonotype. The rearrangement links TRBV28 to TRBJ2-1; a possible D gene is TRBD2 (5 bases). There are 14 residues in the CDR3. Trimming removed 8 bases from V and 4 bases from J, with 15 bases in between. Germline V CDR1 and CDR2: MDHEN, SYDVKM. In DNA, the CDR3 is TGTGCCAGCGGAGGCCGGACGGTGTACAATGAGCAGTTCTTC. Amino acid sequence: CASGGRTVYNEQFF. The variable domain in full, completed from reference TRBV28 and TRBJ2-1, reads DVKVTQSSRYLVKRTGEKVFLECVQDMDHENMFWYRQDPGLGLRLIYFSYDVKMKEKGDIPEGYSVSREKKERFSLILESASTNQTSMYLCASGGRTVYNEQFFGPGTRLTVL.

Details on this clonotype: The junction departs from germline at one end; a sequencing error may be responsible. V usage is TRBV6-1 and J usage is TRBJ2-3; D possibly corresponds to TRBD1 (6 bases). This CDR3 comprises 15 residues. From germline, CDR1 is MNHNS and CDR2 SASEGT. The CDR3 DNA reads TGTGACAGCAGTGCCACAGGGTCCGGCACAGATACGCAGTATTTT. Encoded protein: CDSSATGSGTDTQYF.

J is TRBJ2-3 and V is TRBV6-2 or TRBV6-3, with D perhaps matching TRBD1 (5 bases). The CDR3 length is 14 residues. The germline V gene encodes CDR1 MNHEY and CDR2 SVGEGT. Trimming pared 8 bases from V and 5 bases from J, leaving 17 bases between. CDR3 sequence (DNA): TGTGCCAGCGGTGAGACAGTCTCCATAGATACGCAGTATTTT. Translation gives CASGETVSIDTQYF.

This clonotype was seen many times. The J gene is TRBJ2-7, the V gene TRBV5-6; TRBD2 aligns across 12 bases. CDR3 size: 15 residues. Germline values: CDR1 SGHDT, CDR2 YYEEEE. Trimming took 2 bases from V and 3 from J; bases not matched to a gene: 3. The CDR3 reads CASSFGLAGYYEQYF. CDR3 DNA sequence: TGTGCCAGCAGCTTCGGACTAGCGGGGTACTACGAGCAGTACTTC. Complete variable domain (other parts from reference TRBV5-6 and TRBJ2-7): DAGVTQSPTHLIKTRGQQVTLRCSPKSGHDTVSWYQQALGQGPQFIFQYYEEEERQRGNFPDRFSGHQFPNYSSELNVNALLLGDSALYLCASSFGLAGYYEQYFGPGTRLTVT.

This clonotype appeared once. This chain uses TRBV6-1 with TRBJ1-1, with TRBD1 matching 9 bases. Germline V gene sequence: CDR1 MNHNS, CDR2 SASEGT. The J segment lost 14 bases and the V segment lost 7 bases, leaving 17 bases of the junction unmatched. The CDR3 runs to 14 residues. CDR3 sequence: CASNALPGQGWVFF. The CDR3 DNA is TGTGCCAGCAATGCACTCCCGGGACAGGGATGGGTATTCTTT.

This chain connects TRBV6-5 to TRBJ2-3; D uncertain. The V end was cut by 10 bases, the J end by 1 base, with 12 bases between. Germline-derived CDR1 and CDR2 are MNHEY and SVGAGI. CDR3 length equals 13 residues. The CDR3 region is CATRRMGTDTQYF. The CDR3, as DNA: TGTGCCACCCGTAGGATGGGCACAGATACGCAGTATTTT.

V gene TRBV4-1 combines with J gene TRBJ2-7; 13 positions agree with TRBD2. Germline assignment: CDR1 MGHRA and CDR2 YSYEKL. The ends lost 4 bases at V and 4 bases at J; junction bases unmatched: 16. The CDR3 has 19 residues. The CDR3 bases are TGCGCCAGCAGCCCATCAGGCGGACTAGCGGGAGTCGGGCTATACGAGCAGTACTTC. The encoded protein is CASSPSGGLAGVGLYEQYF.

CDR3 in DNA: TGTGCCACCAGTGATTTGCATCCTGCCTCGGGGGGGGCCAACGTCCTGACTTTC. This gives the protein CATSDLHPASGGANVLTF. This rearrangement joins TRBV24-1 to TRBJ2-6; perhaps TRBD2 as D (5 bases). The V end lost 0 bases, the J end lost 4 bases, and 15 bases lay between the germline ends. Germline CDR1 is KGHDR and CDR2 is SFDVKD. The CDR3 length is 18 residues.

Of note for this clonotype: One junction end disagrees with the germline gene, perhaps due to a read error. This chain uses TRBV5-4 with TRBJ2-3; the D is unclear. CDR1 and CDR2 from the germline V gene are SGHNT and YYREEE (reference sequence). The CDR3 contains 12 residues. CDR3 amino acids: CASRSPLDTQYF. CDR3 nucleotide sequence: TGCGCCAGCCGCTCGCCCTTGGATACGCAGTATTTT.

Turning to this clonotype: One junction end does not reproduce the germline sequence, and a read error may be involved. The gene calls are TRBV28 and TRBJ1-1; D may be TRBD1 (6 bases). CDR1 and CDR2 (germline): MDHEN, SYDVKM. The CDR3 has 14 amino acids. The CDR3 loop is CASRSQGPNIEAFF. The CDR3 DNA reads as TGTGCCAGCAGATCCCAGGGGCCGAACATTGAAGCTTTCTTT.

Notes on this clonotype: Here the CDR3 omits its conserved ending phenylalanine or tryptophan, so a read error is the likely source. The CDR3 DNA sequence: TGCAGCGTTGAAAGGGGGGGGACTAACGGGGAGACCCAGTACCTC. Translated, it gives CSVERGGTNGETQYL. This rearrangement joins TRBV29-1 to TRBJ2-5, with D tentatively TRBD2 (7 bases). From germline, CDR1 is SQVTM and CDR2 ANQGSEA. Trimming pared 2 bases from V and 5 bases from J, leaving 18 bases between. This CDR3 comprises 15 residues.

With respect to this clonotype: This CDR3 fails to terminate in the conserved phenylalanine or tryptophan, so it likely reflects a read error. The rearrangement joins TRBV7-8 to TRBJ2-7; no definite D call. The CDR3 is 12 residues long. V lost 3 bases to trimming and J lost 7 bases, with 10 bases between them. The germline V gene encodes CDR1 SGHVS and CDR2 FQNEAQ. CDR3 bases: TGTGCCAGCAGCTTGCAGATCGGAGAGCAGTACTCC. Its translation is CASSLQIGEQYS.

This clonotype appeared many times. V and J are TRBV6-2 or TRBV6-3 and TRBJ2-1; perhaps TRBD2 as D (6 bases). The germline gives CDR1 MNHEY, CDR2 SVGEGT. V lost 2 bases and J lost 1, with 12 bases in between. This CDR3 is 16 amino acids long. CDR3 sequence reads: CASSYDGSGSYNEQFF. DNA for the CDR3: TGTGCCAGCAGTTACGATGGTAGCGGTTCCTACAATGAGCAGTTCTTC.

As for this clonotype: A read error may explain this, as a much larger clone is one base away. This rearrangement joins TRBV28 to TRBJ2-7; a weak D match, TRBD2 (6 bases). The CDR3 has 12 amino acids. CDR1 MDHEN and CDR2 SYDVKM come from the germline V gene. CDR3 nucleotide sequence: TGTGCCCGCAGCTCGGGAGCGGGCGAGCAGTACTTC. Translated: CARSSGAGEQYF.

Details on this clonotype: This is likely a read error, given that the CDR3 carries no conserved phenylalanine or tryptophan at its end. This chain uses TRBV5-4 with TRBJ2-7; D is perhaps TRBD2 (5 bases). V was trimmed by 4 bases and J by 2 bases, leaving 10 bases between them. There are 13 residues in the CDR3. Germline loops: CDR1 SGHNT, CDR2 YYREEE (reference sequence). CDR3 DNA: TGTGCCAGCAGCATACGACTAACCTACGAGCAGTACTCC. Amino acid sequence: CASSIRLTYEQYS.

Remarks on this clonotype: Compared with germline, one end of the junction differs, possibly owing to a read error. The rearrangement links TRBV6-5 to TRBJ2-2, with unresolved D. Germline V gene data show CDR1 as MNHEY and CDR2 as SVGAGI. This CDR3 comprises 14 residues. For the CDR3, the DNA is TGTGGCAGCAGTCCTATGGGGAACACTGGGGAGCTGTTTTTT. Amino acids: CGSSPMGNTGELFF.

On this clonotype itself: A read error may produce the germline difference seen at one junction end. V usage is TRBV7-9 and J usage is TRBJ2-7, with D maybe TRBD2 (6 bases). Germline CDR1 is SEHNR and CDR2 is FQNEAQ (reference sequence). The CDR3 consists of 16 residues. The CDR3 sequence is CASTLAAGQALRGQYF. CDR3 in DNA: TGTGCCAGCACCTTAGCGGCGGGCCAGGCCTTGCGCGGGCAGTACTTC.